These T cell receptor beta chains were read from a single sample in a study of blood T cell repertoires in COVID-19. The protocol was immunoSEQ multiplex PCR, while the TCRdb copy is restricted to in-frame clones and leaves out a portion. The sample includes under 85,000 clones, over 70% seen only once; the top ten take less than 6.5%. The sequenced sample consisted of peripheral blood. The source of these receptors is a man in his fifties or sixties with active COVID-19. The CDR3 runs from the conserved cysteine through the conserved F or W.

>TRBV5-1|TRBJ2-7
CASSIGQGSLEQYF
>TRBV6-5|TRBJ1-2
CASSYAARSGGGYTF
>TRBV7-9|TRBJ1-4
CASRRRGPHEKLFF
>TRBV4-3|TRBJ2-2
CASSQAGMNTGELFF
>TRBV3-1/TRBV3-2|TRBJ1-2
CASSQDRVYGYTF
>TRBV5-8|TRBJ2-1
CASQGQLNYNEQFF
>TRBV2|TRBJ2-2
CASRRGTSGANTGELFF
>TRBV5-4|TRBJ2-3
CASSMAGTDTQYF
>TRBV10-3|TRBJ2-1
CAIRRDTSYNEQFF
>TRBV10-3|TRBJ2-2
CAIGSAGDTGELFF
>TRBV7-9|TRBJ2-3
CASSLGRAGSRTDTQYF
>TRBV3-1/TRBV3-2|TRBJ1-2
CASSQDSSGNGYTF
>TRBV11-2|TRBJ2-3
CASTSGTSGFGDTQYF
>TRBV5-4|TRBJ2-3
CASAPGSGDTDTQYF
>TRBV9|TRBJ2-7
CASSGGSIQYEQYF
>TRBV7-9|TRBJ2-7
CASSLSAPGGEQYF
>TRBV19|TRBJ1-4
CASKTGIELQEKLFF
>TRBV19|TRBJ2-1
CASSAGGYNEQFF
>TRBV27|TRBJ2-7
CASSNLAGGSEQYF
>TRBV6-5|TRBJ2-7
CASRPTGTAYEQYF
>TRBV25-1|TRBJ2-3
CASSDVHSTDTQYF
>TRBV18|TRBJ2-3
CASPPPDSGSPTDTQYF
>TRBV7-3|TRBJ2-3
CASSSRDGGDTQYF
>TRBV19|TRBJ1-1
CASMRGGGEAFF
>TRBV25-1|TRBJ1-5
CASSPDDRVLGNQPQHF
>TRBV4-3|TRBJ1-2
CASSQEWAGRYGYTF
>TRBV19|TRBJ2-7
CASSITVSSYEQYF
>TRBV4-2|TRBJ2-7
CASSQNRGPYEQYF
>TRBV18|TRBJ1-5
CASSDGQGHQPQHF
>TRBV7-3|TRBJ2-5
CASSLRSAPETQYF
>TRBV6-2/TRBV6-3|TRBJ1-5
CASSTQGARQPQHF
>TRBV2|TRBJ2-3
CASSEGRGLDTQYF
>TRBV3-1/TRBV3-2|TRBJ1-1
CASSRLRGTEAFF
>TRBV27|TRBJ1-5
CASSPGTGGGYSNQPQHF
>TRBV11-3|TRBJ2-5
CASSLGSKWKETQYF
>TRBV7-2|TRBJ1-1
CASSKGQENTEAFF
>TRBV5-1|TRBJ2-1
CASSLVPSRNNEQFF
>TRBV7-3|TRBJ1-1
CASSSGTGTEAFF
>TRBV30|TRBJ2-1
CAWAGTTSGRAKQFF
>TRBV4-1|TRBJ2-1
CASSSPTSGNYNEQFF
>TRBV30|TRBJ2-7
CSFRRGTQSYEQYF
>TRBV7-6|TRBJ2-3
CASSPRPTSGTSTDTQYF
>TRBV6-5|TRBJ2-5
CASRRQGRETQYF
>TRBV28|TRBJ2-7
CASRPTGTRNEQYF
>TRBV6-5|TRBJ2-1
CASTSGDNEQFF
>TRBV7-3|TRBJ2-2
CASSLATSGISGELFF
>TRBV12-3/TRBV12-4|TRBJ1-5
CASSYGFQPQHF